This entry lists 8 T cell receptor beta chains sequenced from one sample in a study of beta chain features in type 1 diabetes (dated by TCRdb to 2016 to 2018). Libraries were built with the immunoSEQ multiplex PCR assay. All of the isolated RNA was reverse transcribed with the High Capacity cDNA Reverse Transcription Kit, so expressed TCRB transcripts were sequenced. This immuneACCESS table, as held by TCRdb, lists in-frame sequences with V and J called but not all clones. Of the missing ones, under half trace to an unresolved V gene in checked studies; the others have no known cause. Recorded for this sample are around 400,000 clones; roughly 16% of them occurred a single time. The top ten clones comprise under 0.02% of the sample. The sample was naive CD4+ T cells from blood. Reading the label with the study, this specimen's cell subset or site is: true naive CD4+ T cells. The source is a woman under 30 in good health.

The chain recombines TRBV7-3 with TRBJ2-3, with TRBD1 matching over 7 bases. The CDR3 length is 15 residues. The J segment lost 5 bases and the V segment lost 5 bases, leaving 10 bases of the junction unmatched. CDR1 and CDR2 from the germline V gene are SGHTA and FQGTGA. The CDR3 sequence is CASSPLDRVGDTQYF. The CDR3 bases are TGTGCCAGCAGCCCTTTAGACAGGGTGGGAGATACGCAGTATTTT.

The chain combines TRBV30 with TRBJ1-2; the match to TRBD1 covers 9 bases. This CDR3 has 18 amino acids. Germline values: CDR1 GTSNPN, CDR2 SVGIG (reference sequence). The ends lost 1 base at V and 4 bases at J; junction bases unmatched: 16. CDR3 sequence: CAWSAGPGTGPPRYGYTF. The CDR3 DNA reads TGTGCCTGGAGTGCCGGTCCCGGGACAGGGCCTCCACGCTATGGCTACACCTTC.

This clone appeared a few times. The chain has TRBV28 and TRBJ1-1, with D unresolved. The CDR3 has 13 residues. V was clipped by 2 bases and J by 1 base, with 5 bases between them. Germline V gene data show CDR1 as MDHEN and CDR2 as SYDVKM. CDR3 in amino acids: CASSLPRNTEAFF. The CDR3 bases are TGTGCCAGCAGTTTACCCAGGAACACTGAAGCTTTCTTT.

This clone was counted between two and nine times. The CDR3 sequence: CASCSAGGRGETQYF. The CDR3 coding sequence is TGTGCCAGCTGCTCTGCGGGAGGGCGGGGAGAGACCCAGTACTTC. V and J are TRBV25-1 and TRBJ2-5; the match to TRBD2 covers 9 bases. The CDR3 spans 15 residues. V was pared by 8 bases and J by 4 bases, with 11 bases of the junction left unmatched. Germline V gene lookup returns CDR1 MGHDK and CDR2 SYGVNS.

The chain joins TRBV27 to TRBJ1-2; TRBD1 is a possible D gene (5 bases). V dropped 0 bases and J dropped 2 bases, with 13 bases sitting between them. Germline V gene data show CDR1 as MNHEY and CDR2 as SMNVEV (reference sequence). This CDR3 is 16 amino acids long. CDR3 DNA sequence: TGTGCCAGCAGTTTATCGCTAAGGACACTAAACTATGGCTACACCTTC. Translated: CASSLSLRTLNYGYTF.

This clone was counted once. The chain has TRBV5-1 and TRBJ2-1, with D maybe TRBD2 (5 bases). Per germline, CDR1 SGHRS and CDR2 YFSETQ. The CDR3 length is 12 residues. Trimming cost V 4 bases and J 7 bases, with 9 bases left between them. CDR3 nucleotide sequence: TGCGCCAGCAGCGTTACTAGGAATGAGCAGTTCTTC. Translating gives CASSVTRNEQFF.

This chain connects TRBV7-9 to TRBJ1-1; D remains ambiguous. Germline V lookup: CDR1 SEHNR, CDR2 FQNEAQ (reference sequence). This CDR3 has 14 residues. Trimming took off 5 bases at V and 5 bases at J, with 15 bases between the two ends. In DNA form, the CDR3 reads TGTGCCAGCAGCGCCGACACCGGTTGGACTGAAGCTTTCTTT. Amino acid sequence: CASSADTGWTEAFF.

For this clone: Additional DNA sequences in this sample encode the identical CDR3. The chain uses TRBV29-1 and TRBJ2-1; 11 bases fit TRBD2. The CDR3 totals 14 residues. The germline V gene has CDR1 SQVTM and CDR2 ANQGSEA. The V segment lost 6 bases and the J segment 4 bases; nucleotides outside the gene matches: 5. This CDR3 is CSVAGTSGYNEQFF. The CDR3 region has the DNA TGCAGCGTCGCCGGGACTAGCGGTTACAATGAGCAGTTCTTC.